Shown below are 22 T cell receptor beta chains from a single sample sequenced in a study of cytomegalovirus exposure and HLA in healthy donors (dated by TCRdb to 2016 to 2017). The library was obtained by the immunoSEQ multiplex PCR assay. The multiplex PCR relied on a mix of 60 forward primers for TCR Vbeta segments and 13 reverse primers for TCR Jbeta segments. TCRdb carries this immuneACCESS record with in-frame sequences only. Its versions omit some clonotypes, under half of them owing to an unresolved V gene in the studies checked, with the rest unexplained. This sample gives under 100,000 clones in total; roughly 9.1% of them show up just once. The ten largest clonotypes hold almost 25% of the sample. Source material: PBMCs. These receptors were obtained from a man aged 55 to 69 in good health and CMV-seropositive.

The rearrangement links TRBV7-2 to TRBJ2-5; 8 nucleotides align to TRBD2. The V gene end was trimmed by 2 bases and the J gene end by 4 bases; junction bases not matched to a gene: 3. The CDR3 has 14 amino acids. Germline V lookup: CDR1 SGHTA, CDR2 FQGNSA. Here the CDR3 DNA reads TGTGCCAGCAGCTTAAGTAGCGGGGCAGAGACCCAGTACTTC. Its translation: CASSLSSGAETQYF.

The V and J genes are TRBV7-3 and TRBJ1-2; D possibly corresponds to TRBD1 (6 bases). The ends were cut back, 5 bases at V and 0 bases at J, with 13 bases in the middle. The CDR3 has 15 amino acids. Germline V gene lookup returns CDR1 SGHTA and CDR2 FQGTGA. DNA for the CDR3: TGTGCCAGCAGCCCTATCGGGGGGCCTAACTATGGCTACACCTTC. This gives the protein CASSPIGGPNYGYTF.

This rearrangement joins TRBV6-1 to TRBJ2-7; the D is unclear. Germline assignment: CDR1 MNHNS and CDR2 SASEGT. The CDR3 is 16 amino acids. The germline V and J ends were trimmed by 1 base and 4 bases, with 17 bases remaining between them. CDR3 sequence: CASSEVGLAFGYEQYV. DNA of the CDR3: TGTGCCAGCAGTGAAGTAGGTCTGGCTTTCGGGTACGAGCAGTACGTC.

The J gene is TRBJ2-1, the V gene TRBV9, with 12 bases lining up with TRBD2. Germline values: CDR1 SGDLS, CDR2 YYNGEE. V gave up 3 bases and J gave up 7 bases; unmatched junction bases: 5. The CDR3 is made up of 15 amino acids. The CDR3 DNA sequence: TGTGCCAGCAGCGCCCTAGCGGGAGGGCCGAATGAGCAGTTCTTC. Translated, it gives CASSALAGGPNEQFF.

The genes are TRBV10-2 and TRBJ2-4, with D perhaps matching TRBD2 (7 bases). Trimming removed 6 bases from V and 5 bases from J, with 17 bases in between. CDR1 is WSHSY, CDR2 SAAADI, per germline. CDR3 length equals 15 residues. The CDR3 reads CASRRGGGVQNIQYF. The CDR3 DNA is TGCGCCAGCAGGAGGGGAGGGGGAGTCCAAAACATTCAGTACTTC.

The rearrangement links TRBV11-2 to TRBJ2-2, with D possibly TRBD2 on 5 matching bases. CDR1 SGHAT and CDR2 FQNNGV come from the germline V gene. Trimming pared 6 bases from V and 5 bases from J, leaving 19 bases between. CDR3 length: 16 residues. The CDR3 loop reads CASRPSLEGGTGELFF. CDR3 DNA: TGTGCCAGCAGACCATCGTTAGAAGGAGGAACCGGGGAGCTGTTTTTT.

CDR3 bases: TGTGCCATCAGGGGACTAGCGGACAATGAGCAGTTCTTC. Translated, it gives CAIRGLADNEQFF. The chain has TRBV10-3 and TRBJ2-1, with TRBD2 matching 11 bases. CDR3 length: 13 residues. Germline values: CDR1 ENHRY, CDR2 SYGVKD. V trimming: 6 bases; J trimming: 5 bases; junction bases outside the gene matches: 0.

This clone was counted only a few times. The genes are TRBV7-2 and TRBJ1-1; TRBD1 is a possible D gene (6 bases). Trimming removed 1 base from V and 6 bases from J, with 21 bases in between. There are 17 residues in the CDR3. The germline CDR1 and CDR2 sequences are SGHTA and FQGNSA. The CDR3 coding sequence is TGTGCCAGCAGCTTAGTCACTTTAAGTGCCAGGGGCGCTGAAGCTTTCTTT. Translated, it gives CASSLVTLSARGAEAFF.

A note on this clone: Different DNA sequences within this sample yield the same CDR3. The chain combines TRBV5-1 with TRBJ2-3; D not certain. CDR3 size: 15 residues. The V gene lost 0 bases and the J gene lost 0 bases, with 8 bases spanning the gap. CDR1 and CDR2 from the germline V gene are SGHRS and YFSETQ. In DNA, the CDR3 is TGCGCCAGCAGCTTGGGCGGCCTTAGCACAGATACGCAGTATTTT. It is translated as CASSLGGLSTDTQYF.

This clone has more than one count but fewer than ten. The chain is built from TRBV7-3 and TRBJ2-5; TRBD2 aligns across 8 bases. Germline assignment: CDR1 SGHTA and CDR2 FQGTGA. The CDR3 is made up of 13 amino acids. Germline trimming cut 5 bases from V and 5 bases from J; bases unmatched to any gene: 4. The CDR3 loop reads CASSPGGRETQYF. CDR3 sequence (DNA): TGTGCCAGCAGCCCGGGGGGGCGGGAGACCCAGTACTTC.

The sample holds a few counts of this clone. This chain's CDR3 is CASSLVQLNTEAFF. CDR3 bases: TGTGCCAGCAGCTTGGTACAGCTGAACACTGAAGCTTTCTTT. This chain uses TRBV5-6 with TRBJ1-1; D gene ambiguous. This CDR3 comprises 14 residues. The germline V and J ends were trimmed by 0 bases and 0 bases, with 6 bases remaining between them. The germline V gene has CDR1 SGHDT and CDR2 YYEEEE.

This clone appeared a few times. The CDR3 sequence: CASSFGRVEEKLFF. CDR3 bases: TGTGCCAGCAGCTTCGGCAGGGTGGAGGAAAAACTGTTTTTT. The chain is built from TRBV5-6 and TRBJ1-4; maybe TRBD1 (5 bases). V was shortened by 2 bases and J by 8 bases, with 13 bases between the two germline ends. CDR3 size: 14 residues. Germline V gene data show CDR1 as SGHDT and CDR2 as YYEEEE.

This clone was found a few times. The chain links TRBV5-1 to TRBJ1-3, with D possibly TRBD1 on 5 matching bases. Trimming cost V 4 bases and J 0 bases, with 14 bases left between them. CDR3 size: 16 residues. From germline, CDR1 is SGHRS and CDR2 YFSETQ. The CDR3 bases are TGCGCCAGCAGCCTCTCCGACAGAACCTCTGGAAACACCATATATTTT. It encodes CASSLSDRTSGNTIYF. The full variable domain, completed using reference TRBV5-1 and TRBJ1-3, is KAGVTQTPRYLIKTRGQQVTLSCSPISGHRSVSWYQQTPGQGLQFLFEYFSETQRNKGNFPGRFSGRQFSNSRSEMNVSTLELGDSALYLCASSLSDRTSGNTIYFGEGSWLTVV.

The chain links TRBV5-1 to TRBJ1-2, with a possible D match to TRBD1 (5 bases). V shed 0 bases and J shed 6 bases, with 12 bases lying between them. The CDR3 has 14 residues. From germline, CDR1 is SGHRS and CDR2 YFSETQ. In DNA form, the CDR3 reads TGCGCCAGCAGCTTGGTGCAGGGTGAAGATGGCTACACCTTC. Translating it yields CASSLVQGEDGYTF.

The sample holds a few counts of this clone. The chain carries TRBV28 and TRBJ1-2, with a possible D match to TRBD1 (5 bases). V lost 6 bases, J lost 4 bases, and 12 bases lay in between. CDR1 is MDHEN, CDR2 SYDVKM, per germline. The CDR3 sequence is 13 residues long. The CDR3 protein is CASRSTGGYGYTF. DNA of the CDR3: TGTGCCAGCAGAAGTACGGGGGGCTATGGCTACACCTTC.

This clone occurred a few times. The genes are TRBV6-1 and TRBJ2-7; D unclear. Germline assignment: CDR1 MNHNS and CDR2 SASEGT. The germline V and J ends were trimmed by 6 bases and 0 bases, with 6 bases remaining between them. The CDR3 contains 12 residues. This CDR3 reads CASRGYSYEQYV. CDR3 bases: TGTGCCAGCAGGGGCTACTCCTACGAGCAGTACGTC.

The table lists this clone with a few counts. The gene calls are TRBV11-2 and TRBJ2-1; 7 bases agree with TRBD2. The germline V gene encodes CDR1 SGHAT and CDR2 FQNNGV. With 0 bases clipped from V and 10 bases from J, the junction kept 9 bases outside the gene matches. The CDR3 totals 15 residues. CDR3 in DNA: TGTGCCAGCAGCTTAGATGGGGGGGTGATAGGGGAGCAGTTCTTC. Translation gives CASSLDGGVIGEQFF. The whole variable domain, remainder taken from reference TRBV11-2 and TRBJ2-1, is EAGVAQSPRYKIIEKRQSVAFWCNPISGHATLYWYQQILGQGPKLLIQFQNNGVVDDSQLPKDRFSAERLKGVDSTLKIQPAKLEDSAVYLCASSLDGGVIGEQFFGPGTRLTVL.

This clone has a handful of counts. The J gene is TRBJ2-5, the V gene TRBV5-6; 12 bases are a match to TRBD2. V was pared by 5 bases and J by 5 bases, with 7 bases of the junction left unmatched. The CDR3 runs 15 residues. The V gene's germline CDR1 is SGHDT and CDR2 YYEEEE. CDR3 region: CASRPSGGALETQYF. For the CDR3, the DNA is TGTGCCAGCAGGCCTAGCGGGGGGGCCTTGGAGACCCAGTACTTC.

There are a few counts of this clone. This chain uses TRBV27 with TRBJ2-5; D is perhaps TRBD1 (5 bases). Trimming took 4 bases from V and 0 from J, leaving 21 bases between them. Germline V CDR1 and CDR2: MNHEY, SMNVEV (reference sequence). The CDR3 totals 18 residues. CDR3 residues: CASSSNVVRDLYQETQYF. For the CDR3, the DNA is TGTGCCAGCAGTTCCAACGTCGTCAGGGATTTGTACCAAGAGACCCAGTACTTC.

The genes are TRBV28 and TRBJ1-4; 7 bases fit TRBD1. The J segment lost 8 bases and the V segment lost 6 bases, leaving 3 bases of the junction unmatched. Per germline, CDR1 MDHEN and CDR2 SYDVKM. The length of the CDR3 is 12 residues. The CDR3 region is CASRAGGEKLFF. Written as DNA, the CDR3 is TGTGCCAGCAGGGCAGGGGGGGAAAAACTGTTTTTT.

The V and J genes are TRBV6-6 and TRBJ2-7; unclear D gene. The CDR3 sequence is 12 residues long. V was cut by 2 bases and J by 3 bases, with 5 bases left in between. Germline CDR1 and CDR2: MNHNY and SVGAGI (reference sequence). CDR3 bases: TGTGCCAGCAGTTACGACGACTACGAGCAGTACGTC. It yields the protein CASSYDDYEQYV.

This clone turned up a few times. The rearrangement links TRBV5-1 to TRBJ1-1, with 8 bases aligning to TRBD1. This CDR3 contains 14 residues. V was pared by 9 bases and J by 0 bases, with 7 bases of the junction left unmatched. Germline-derived CDR1 and CDR2 are SGHRS and YFSETQ. The CDR3 nucleotides are TGCGCCACCAAGGGACAGGTCATGAACACTGAAGCTTTCTTT. It encodes CATKGQVMNTEAFF.